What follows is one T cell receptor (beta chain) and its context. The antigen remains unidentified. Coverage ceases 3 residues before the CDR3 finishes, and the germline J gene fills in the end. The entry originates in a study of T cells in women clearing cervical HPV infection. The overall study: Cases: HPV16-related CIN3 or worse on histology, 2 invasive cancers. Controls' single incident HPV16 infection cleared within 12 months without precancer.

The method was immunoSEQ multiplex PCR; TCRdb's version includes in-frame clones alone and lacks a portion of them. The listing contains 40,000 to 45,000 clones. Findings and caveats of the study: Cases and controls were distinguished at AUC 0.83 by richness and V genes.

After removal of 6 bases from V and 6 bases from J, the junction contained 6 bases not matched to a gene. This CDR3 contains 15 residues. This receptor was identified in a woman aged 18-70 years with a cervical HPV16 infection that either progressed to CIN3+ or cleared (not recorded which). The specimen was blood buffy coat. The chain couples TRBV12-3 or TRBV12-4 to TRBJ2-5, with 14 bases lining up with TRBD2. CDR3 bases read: TGTGCCAGCAGCAGACTAGCGGGGGGGCCGCAGACC. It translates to CASSRLAGGPQT. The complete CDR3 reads CASSRLAGGPQTQYF.